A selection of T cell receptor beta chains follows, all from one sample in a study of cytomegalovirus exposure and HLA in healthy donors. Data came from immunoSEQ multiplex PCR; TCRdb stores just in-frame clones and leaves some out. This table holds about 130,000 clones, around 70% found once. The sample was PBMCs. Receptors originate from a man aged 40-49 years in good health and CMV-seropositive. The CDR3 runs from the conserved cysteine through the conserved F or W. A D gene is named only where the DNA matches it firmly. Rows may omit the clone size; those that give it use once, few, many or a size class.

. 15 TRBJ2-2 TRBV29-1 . TGCAGCGTCCGAAGCGGGCTGACGAACACCGGGGAGCTGTTTTTT CSVRSGLTNTGELFF
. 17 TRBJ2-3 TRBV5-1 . TGCGCCAGCAGCTTGGCCGGGGCGGGGGCAAACACAGATACGCAGTATTTT CASSLAGAGANTDTQYF
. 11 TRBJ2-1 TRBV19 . TGTGCCAGTAGTATAGTTGAGGAGCAGTTCTTC CASSIVEEQFF
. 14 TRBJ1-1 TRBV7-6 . TGTGCCAGCAGCGTGGGACATATGAACACTGAAGCTTTCTTT CASSVGHMNTEAFF
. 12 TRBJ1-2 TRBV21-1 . TGTGCCAGCAAGGACAGAAGCTATGGCTACACCTTC CASKDRSYGYTF
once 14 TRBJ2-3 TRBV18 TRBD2 TGTGCCAGCTCACCGGGGGGGGTACAAGATACGCAGTATTTT CASSPGGVQDTQYF
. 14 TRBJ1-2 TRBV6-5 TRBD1 TGTGCCAGCAGTTTAAAACAGGGGGCTGGTGGCTACACCTTC CASSLKQGAGGYTF
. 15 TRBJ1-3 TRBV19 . TGTGCCAGTAGTACCCCGACAGGATCTGGAAACACCATATATTTT CASSTPTGSGNTIYF
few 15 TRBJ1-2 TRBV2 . TGTGCCAGCAGTTCACAGGCGATACCAACGTATGGCTACACCTTC CASSSQAIPTYGYTF
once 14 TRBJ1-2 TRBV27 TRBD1 TGTGCCAGCTCACTTAGGGGACAGGGTAATGGCTACACCTTC CASSLRGQGNGYTF
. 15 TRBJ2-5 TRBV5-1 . TGCGCCAGCAGCACAAAAGGACTTTTCCAAGAGACCCAGTACTTC CASSTKGLFQETQYF
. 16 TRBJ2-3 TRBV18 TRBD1 TGTGCCAGCTCCCACCCCCCAGGGACAGGGACCGATACGCAGTATTTT CASSHPPGTGTDTQYF
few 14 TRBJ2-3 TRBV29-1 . TGCAGCGTTGCCGGGACAACACTCACAGATACGCAGTATTTT CSVAGTTLTDTQYF
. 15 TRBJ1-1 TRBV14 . TGTGCCAGCAGCCCCACTGGGCGATTGAACACTGAAGCTTTCTTT CASSPTGRLNTEAFF
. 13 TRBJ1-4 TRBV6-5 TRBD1 TGTGCCAGCAGTCCGGACAGGGTCGAAAAACTGTTTTTT CASSPDRVEKLFF
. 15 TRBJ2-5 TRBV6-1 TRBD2 TGTGCCAGCAGTGAACTGGCGGGGGGGCCTGAGACCCAGTACTTC CASSELAGGPETQYF
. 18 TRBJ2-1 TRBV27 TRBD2 TGTGCCAGCAGTTTTTGGCGGGAGGGCCCGTACTCCTACAATGAGCAGTTCTTC CASSFWREGPYSYNEQFF
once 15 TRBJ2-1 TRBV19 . TGTGCCAGTGATAGAGGGGGATCTACATTGAATGAGCAGTTCTTC CASDRGGSTLNEQFF
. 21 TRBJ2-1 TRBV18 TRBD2 TGTGCCAGCTCACCATTACCTGGAATGGGGACTAGCGGGGTCTCCTACAATGAGCAGTTCTTC CASSPLPGMGTSGVSYNEQFF
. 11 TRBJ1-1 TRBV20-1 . TGCAGTGCTACGTCGAACACTGAAGCTTTCTTT CSATSNTEAFF
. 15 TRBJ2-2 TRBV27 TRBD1 TGTGCCAGCAGTCCTCAGGGGGTGAGCACCGGGGAGCTGTTTTTT CASSPQGVSTGELFF
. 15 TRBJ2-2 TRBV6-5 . TGTGCCAGCAGTTTCCACCTCTCCACGGCCGGGGAGCTGTTTTTT CASSFHLSTAGELFF
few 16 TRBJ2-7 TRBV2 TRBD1 TGTGCCAGCAGTGAAAGGGGGCAGGGAATAACCTACGAGCAGTACTTC CASSERGQGITYEQYF
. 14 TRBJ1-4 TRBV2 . TGTGCCAGCAGTCAGAGCCAGGGGAATGAAAAACTGTTTTTT CASSQSQGNEKLFF
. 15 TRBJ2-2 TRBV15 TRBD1 TGTGCCACCAGCAGCGGGACAGGGTCCACCGGGGAGCTGTTTTTT CATSSGTGSTGELFF
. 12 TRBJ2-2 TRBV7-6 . TGTGCCAGCGTGGAGGTTACCGGGGAGCTGTTTTTT CASVEVTGELFF
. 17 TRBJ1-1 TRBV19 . TGTGCCAGTAGTATAGGTCCGTCCCGGAGGATGGGGACTGAAGCTTTCTTT CASSIGPSRRMGTEAFF
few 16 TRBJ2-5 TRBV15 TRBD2 TGTGCCACCAGCACTATGACTAGCGGGAGTGAAGAGACCCAGTACTTC CATSTMTSGSEETQYF
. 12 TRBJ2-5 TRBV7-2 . TGTGCCAGCAGCTACAGCCAAGAGACCCAGTACTTC CASSYSQETQYF
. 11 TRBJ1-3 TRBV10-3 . TGTGCCATCAGTGATGAGTGGAGAACATATTTT CAISDEWRTYF
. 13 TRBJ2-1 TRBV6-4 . TGTGCCAGCAGCCTGGAAGCGGAAAATGAGCAGTTCTTC CASSLEAENEQFF
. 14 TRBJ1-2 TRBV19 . TGTGCCAGTAGTTGGGAGGAACCCTTCTATGGCTACACCTTC CASSWEEPFYGYTF
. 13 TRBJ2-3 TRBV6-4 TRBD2 TGTGCCAGCAGTGCCACTAGCGTAGATACGCAGTATTTT CASSATSVDTQYF
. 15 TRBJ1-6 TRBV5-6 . TGTGCCAGCAGCTTGGTGGGAAGGGGAGGTTCACCCCTCCACTTT CASSLVGRGGSPLHF
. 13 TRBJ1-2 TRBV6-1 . TGTGCCAGCAGTGGAAGGAGGGCGGAGGGCTACACCTTC CASSGRRAEGYTF
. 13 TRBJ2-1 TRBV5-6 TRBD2 TGTGCCAGCAGCTTGGGGTGGACTAGGGAGCAGTTCTTC CASSLGWTREQFF
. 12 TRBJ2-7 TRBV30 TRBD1 TGTGCCTGGAGACAGGGGACCTACGAGCAGTACTTC CAWRQGTYEQYF
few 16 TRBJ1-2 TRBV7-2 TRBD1 TGTGCCAGCAGCTTCGGGACAGGGGGCGGGGAGGGAGGCTACACCTTC CASSFGTGGGEGGYTF
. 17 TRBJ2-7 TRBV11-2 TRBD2 TGTGCCAGCAACTTAGATTTTCCCGGACTAGCGGGCTACGAGCAGTACTTC CASNLDFPGLAGYEQYF
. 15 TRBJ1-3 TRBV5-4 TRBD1 TGTGCCAGCAGCTCCGGACAGGGGACAGGAAGCACCATATATTTT CASSSGQGTGSTIYF
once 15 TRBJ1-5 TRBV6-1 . TGTGCCAGCAGAGGGACCGGGACACAATATCAGCCCCAGCATTTT CASRGTGTQYQPQHF
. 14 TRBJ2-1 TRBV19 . TGTGCCAGTGGGCGGCTAGCGACCTACAATGAGCAGTTCTTC CASGRLATYNEQFF
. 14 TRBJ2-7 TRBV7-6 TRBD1 TGTGCCAGCAGCTTAAGGGACAGGGTAGTCGAGCAGTACTTC CASSLRDRVVEQYF
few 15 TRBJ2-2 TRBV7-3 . TGTGCCAGCAGCTTAACGCGGGAGAACACCGGGGAGCTGTTTTTT CASSLTRENTGELFF
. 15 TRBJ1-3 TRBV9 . TGTGCCAGCAGCCCCGGGGGGGCACGGGGAAACACCATATATTTT CASSPGGARGNTIYF
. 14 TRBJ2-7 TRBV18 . TGTGCCAGCTCACCGGGGCCTAGCTCCTACGAGCAGTACTTC CASSPGPSSYEQYF
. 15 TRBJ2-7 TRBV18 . TGTGCCAGCTCACCGGCGGGTGGACCCAACTACGAGCAGTACTTC CASSPAGGPNYEQYF
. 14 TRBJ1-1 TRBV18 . TGTGCCAGCTCTCCAGGGGCCGAGAACACTGAAGCTTTCTTT CASSPGAENTEAFF
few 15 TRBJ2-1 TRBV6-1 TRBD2 TGTGCCAGCTCCACGGAATTTAGACTAGCCAATGAGCAGTTCTTC CASSTEFRLANEQFF
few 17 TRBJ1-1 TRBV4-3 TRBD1 TGCGCCAGCAGCCAAATCTGGGTTCGGACAGGGGACACTGAAGCTTTCTTT CASSQIWVRTGDTEAFF
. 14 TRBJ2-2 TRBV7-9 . TGTGCCAGCAGCTCAAGTAGGGGCACCGGGGAGCTGTTTTTT CASSSSRGTGELFF
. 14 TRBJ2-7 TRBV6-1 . TGTGCCAGCAGTCCTGACAGGAGGTCCTACGAGCAGTACTTC CASSPDRRSYEQYF
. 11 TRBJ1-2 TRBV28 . TGTGCCAGCAGTAGGACTTGGGGCTACACCTTC CASSRTWGYTF
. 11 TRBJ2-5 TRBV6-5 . TGTGCCAGCGGGAGGAGCGAGACCCAGTACTTC CASGRSETQYF
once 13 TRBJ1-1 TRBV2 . TGTGCCAGCAAAGAGGATGGGGCCACTGAAGCTTTCTTT CASKEDGATEAFF
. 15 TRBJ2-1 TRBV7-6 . TGTGCCAGCAGCTTTTCGAGTGATCGCTACAATGAGCAGTTCTTC CASSFSSDRYNEQFF
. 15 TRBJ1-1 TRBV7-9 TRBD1 TGTGCCAGCAGCTTCTCAGGGGGCCGGGGGACTGAAGCTTTCTTT CASSFSGGRGTEAFF